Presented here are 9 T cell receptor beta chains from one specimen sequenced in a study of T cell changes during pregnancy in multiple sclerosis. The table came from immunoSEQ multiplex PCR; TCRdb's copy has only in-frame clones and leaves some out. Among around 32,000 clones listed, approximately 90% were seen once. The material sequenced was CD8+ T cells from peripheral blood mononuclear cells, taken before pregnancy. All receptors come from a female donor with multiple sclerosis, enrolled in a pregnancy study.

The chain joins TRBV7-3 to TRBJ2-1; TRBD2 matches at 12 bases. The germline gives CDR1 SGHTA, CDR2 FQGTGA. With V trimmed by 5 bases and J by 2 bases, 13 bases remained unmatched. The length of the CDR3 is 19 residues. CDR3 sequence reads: CASSQSLAGGYGTYNEQFF. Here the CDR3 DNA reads TGTGCCAGCAGCCAAAGTCTAGCGGGAGGGTACGGGACCTACAATGAGCAGTTCTTC.

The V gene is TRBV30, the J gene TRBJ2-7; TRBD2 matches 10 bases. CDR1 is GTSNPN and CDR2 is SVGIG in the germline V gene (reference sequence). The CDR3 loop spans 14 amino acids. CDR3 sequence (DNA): TGTGCTTCCCGGACTAGCGGAAACTCCTACGAGCAGTACTTC. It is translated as CASRTSGNSYEQYF.

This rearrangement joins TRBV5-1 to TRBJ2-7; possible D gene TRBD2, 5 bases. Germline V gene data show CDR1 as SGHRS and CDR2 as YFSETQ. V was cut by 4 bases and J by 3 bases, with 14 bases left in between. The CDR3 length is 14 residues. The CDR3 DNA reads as TGCGCCAGCAGCCCAGCCGGGGAATACTACGAGCAGTACTTC. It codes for CASSPAGEYYEQYF.

The CDR3 DNA sequence: TGTGCCAGCAGCCTAGACGCGGGTTCTACTGAAGCTTTCTTT. Translation gives CASSLDAGSTEAFF. V gene TRBV7-3 combines with J gene TRBJ1-1; D remains ambiguous. Trimming pared 5 bases from V and 5 bases from J, leaving 15 bases between. This CDR3 is built from 14 residues. CDR1 is SGHTA, CDR2 FQGTGA, per germline.

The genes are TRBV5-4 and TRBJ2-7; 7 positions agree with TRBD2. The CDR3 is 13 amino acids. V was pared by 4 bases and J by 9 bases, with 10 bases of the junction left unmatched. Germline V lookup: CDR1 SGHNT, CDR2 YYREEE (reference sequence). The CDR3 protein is CASSPYGGEGQYF. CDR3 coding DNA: TGTGCCAGCAGCCCCTATGGCGGGGAGGGGCAGTACTTC.

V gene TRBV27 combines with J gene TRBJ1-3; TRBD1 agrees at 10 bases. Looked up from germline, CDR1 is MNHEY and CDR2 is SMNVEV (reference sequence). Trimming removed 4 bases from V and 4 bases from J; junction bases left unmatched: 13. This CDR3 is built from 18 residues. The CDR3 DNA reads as TGTGCCAGCAGTTCTCTCAATTCTGACAGGGGGCTAGGAAACACCATATATTTT. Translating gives CASSSLNSDRGLGNTIYF.

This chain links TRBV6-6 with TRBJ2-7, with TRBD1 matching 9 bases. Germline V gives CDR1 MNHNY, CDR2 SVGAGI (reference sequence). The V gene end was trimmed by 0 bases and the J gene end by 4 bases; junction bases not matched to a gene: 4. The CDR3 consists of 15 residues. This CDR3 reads CASSYSPDRGYEQYF. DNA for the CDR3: TGTGCCAGCAGTTACTCTCCCGACAGGGGGTACGAGCAGTACTTC.

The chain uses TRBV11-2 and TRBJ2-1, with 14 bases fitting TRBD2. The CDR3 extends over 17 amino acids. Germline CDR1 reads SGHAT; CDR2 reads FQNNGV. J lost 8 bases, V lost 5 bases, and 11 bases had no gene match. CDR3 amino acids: CASSLGLAGAIEDEQFF. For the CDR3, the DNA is TGTGCCAGCAGCCTGGGACTAGCGGGAGCTATCGAGGATGAGCAGTTCTTC. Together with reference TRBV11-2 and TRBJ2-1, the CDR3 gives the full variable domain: EAGVAQSPRYKIIEKRQSVAFWCNPISGHATLYWYQQILGQGPKLLIQFQNNGVVDDSQLPKDRFSAERLKGVDSTLKIQPAKLEDSAVYLCASSLGLAGAIEDEQFFGPGTRLTVL.

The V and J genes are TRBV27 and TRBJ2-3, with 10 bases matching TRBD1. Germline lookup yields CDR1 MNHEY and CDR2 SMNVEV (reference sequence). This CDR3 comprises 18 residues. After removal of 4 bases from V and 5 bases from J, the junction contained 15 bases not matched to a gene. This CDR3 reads CASSYLNSDRGRGDTQYF. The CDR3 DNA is TGTGCCAGCAGTTACCTCAACTCTGACAGGGGGCGGGGAGATACGCAGTATTTT.